A selection of T cell receptor beta chains follows, all from one sample in a study of cytomegalovirus exposure and HLA in healthy donors. Clones were sequenced by immunoSEQ multiplex PCR, and TCRdb holds only the in-frame ones, with some missing. The repertoire consists of some 170,000 clones, with approximately 78% occurring once and the leading ten covering under 1%. Source material: PBMCs. These receptors all come from a girl aged 2 to 9 in good health and CMV-seropositive. CDR3s include the opening cysteine and the closing phenylalanine or tryptophan. A clone size is listed for some rows: how often the clone was seen (once, few, many), or a class if it is expanded.

>once|TRBJ1-2|TRBV19
CAGSERQPYGYTF
>NA|TRBJ2-3|TRBV5-4
CASSLGAGSTDTQYF
>few|TRBJ2-4|TRBV19
CASRWTSGGKGNIQYF
>NA|TRBJ1-5|TRBV19
CASRSLGRHNQPQHF
>few|TRBJ2-5|TRBV30
CAWSPHEGAGETQYF
>NA|TRBJ2-7|TRBV30
CAWSVAEDEQYF
>NA|TRBJ1-2|TRBV27
CASGAGGGYGYTF
>NA|TRBJ2-3|TRBV7-3
CASSSTGTDTQYF
>NA|TRBJ1-3|TRBV30
CAWSKQGNTIYF
>NA|TRBJ1-2|TRBV27
CASSINPEGPNYGYTF
>NA|TRBJ1-3|TRBV28
CASSLSGQDRNTIYF
>NA|TRBJ2-7|TRBV7-8
CASSFRGGLSYEQYF
>NA|TRBJ2-7|TRBV29-1
CSGQTSGSYEQYF
>NA|TRBJ2-7|TRBV30
CAWSALANSYEQYF
>NA|TRBJ2-1|TRBV15
CATSRVPYNEQFF
>NA|TRBJ2-3|TRBV5-5
CASSLGDGGRGSDTQYF
>NA|TRBJ2-1|TRBV5-1
CASSLALDRVWGSSYNEQFF
>once|TRBJ2-1|TRBV7-3
CASSSGGRHEQFF
>few|TRBJ2-1|TRBV10-1
CASSEREYNEQFF
>NA|TRBJ1-4|TRBV9
CASSVGDEKLFF
>NA|TRBJ1-5|TRBV28
CASSLSGVRTNQPQHF
>NA|TRBJ1-2|TRBV11-2
CASSLVGWGYTF
>NA|TRBJ2-7|TRBV7-6
CASSLLAGADEQYF
>NA|TRBJ1-1|TRBV7-8
CASSLKGMFEGEVGGNTEAFF
>NA|TRBJ2-3|TRBV18
CASSPDISTDTQYF
>NA|TRBJ2-1|TRBV30
CAWSWRYNEQFF
>NA|TRBJ1-3|TRBV11-2
CASSSPTVSGNTIYF
>NA|TRBJ2-5|TRBV7-9
CASSSNLRTQYF
>NA|TRBJ1-2|TRBV28
CASTVPGTNYGYTF
>NA|TRBJ1-4|TRBV6-5
CASSYSTGRRDEKLFF
>NA|TRBJ1-3|TRBV13
CASSPRGLGNTIYF
>once|TRBJ1-2|TRBV5-4
CASSPKGPPGANYGYTF
>NA|TRBJ2-3|TRBV9
CASSPRLAGETDTQYF
>NA|TRBJ2-2|TRBV7-9
CASSHRQGWTGELFF
>NA|TRBJ1-1|TRBV19
CASRVRGFPKTEAFF
>NA|TRBJ2-3|TRBV30
CAWSRQGNWTDTQYF
>NA|TRBJ1-5|TRBV30
CAWSLGQVDNQPQHF
>NA|TRBJ1-2|TRBV27
CASCNRSPGVYGYTF
>NA|TRBJ1-3|TRBV30
CAWSSRGGRIYF
>few|TRBJ2-7|TRBV5-1
CASSYKTKTGVVSYEQYF
>NA|TRBJ1-1|TRBV7-9
CASSLGSGLMNTEAFF